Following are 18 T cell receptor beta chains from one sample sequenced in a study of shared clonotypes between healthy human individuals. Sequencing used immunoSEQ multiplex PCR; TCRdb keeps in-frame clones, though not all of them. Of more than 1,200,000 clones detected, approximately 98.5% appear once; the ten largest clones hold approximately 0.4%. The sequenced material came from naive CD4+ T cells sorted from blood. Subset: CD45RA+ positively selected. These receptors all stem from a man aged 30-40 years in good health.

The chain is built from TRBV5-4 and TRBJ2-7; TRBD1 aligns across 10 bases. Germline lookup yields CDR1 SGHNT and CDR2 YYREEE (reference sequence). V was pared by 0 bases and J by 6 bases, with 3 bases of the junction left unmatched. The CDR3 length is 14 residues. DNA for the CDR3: TGTGCCAGCAGCTTGGACGGACAGGGGGGCGAGCAGTACTTC. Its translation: CASSLDGQGGEQYF.

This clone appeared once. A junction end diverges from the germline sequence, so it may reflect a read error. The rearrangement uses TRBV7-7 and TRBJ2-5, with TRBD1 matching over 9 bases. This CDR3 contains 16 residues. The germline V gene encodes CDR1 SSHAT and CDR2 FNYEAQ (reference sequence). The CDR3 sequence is CASSLWQQGAGETQYF. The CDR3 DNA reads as TGTGCTAGCAGCTTATGGCAACAGGGGGCAGGAGAGACCCAGTACTTC.

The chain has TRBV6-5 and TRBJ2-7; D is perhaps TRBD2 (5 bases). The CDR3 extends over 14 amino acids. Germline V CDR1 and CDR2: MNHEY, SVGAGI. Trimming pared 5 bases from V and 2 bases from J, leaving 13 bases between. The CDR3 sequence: CASSRGVGAYEQYF. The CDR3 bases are TGTGCCAGCAGTCGGGGTGTAGGCGCCTACGAGCAGTACTTC.

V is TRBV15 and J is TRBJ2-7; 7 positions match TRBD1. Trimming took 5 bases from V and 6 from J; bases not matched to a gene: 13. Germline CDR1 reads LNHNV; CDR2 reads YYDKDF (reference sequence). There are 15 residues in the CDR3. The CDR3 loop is CATSGRGQVSGEQYF. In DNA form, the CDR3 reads TGTGCCACCAGCGGCCGTGGACAGGTTTCGGGCGAGCAGTACTTC.

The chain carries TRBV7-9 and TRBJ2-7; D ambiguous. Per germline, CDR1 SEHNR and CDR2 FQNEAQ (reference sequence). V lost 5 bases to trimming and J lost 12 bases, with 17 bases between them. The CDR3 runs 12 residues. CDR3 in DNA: TGTGCCAGCAGCCTTGACCTCAAAGGTCGGTACTTC. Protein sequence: CASSLDLKGRYF.

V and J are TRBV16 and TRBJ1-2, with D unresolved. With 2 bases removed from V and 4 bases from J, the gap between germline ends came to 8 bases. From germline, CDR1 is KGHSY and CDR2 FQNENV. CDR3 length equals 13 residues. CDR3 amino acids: CASSQTNLYGYTF. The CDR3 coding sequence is TGTGCCAGCAGCCAAACGAATCTCTATGGCTACACCTTC.

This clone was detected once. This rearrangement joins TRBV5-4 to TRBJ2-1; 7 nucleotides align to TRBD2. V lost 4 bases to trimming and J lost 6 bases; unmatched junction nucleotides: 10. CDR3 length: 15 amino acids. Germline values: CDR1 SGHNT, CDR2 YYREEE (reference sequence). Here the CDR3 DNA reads TGTGCCAGCAGCGATCGGCGGGGGAGCAGCAATGAGCAGTTCTTC. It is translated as CASSDRRGSSNEQFF.

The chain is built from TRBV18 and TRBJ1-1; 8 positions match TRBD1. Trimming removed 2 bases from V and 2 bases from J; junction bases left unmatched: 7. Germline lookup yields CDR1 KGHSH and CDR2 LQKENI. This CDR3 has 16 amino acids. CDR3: CASSPIQGALNTEAFF. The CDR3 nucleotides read TGTGCCAGCTCACCAATCCAGGGGGCGTTAAACACTGAAGCTTTCTTT.

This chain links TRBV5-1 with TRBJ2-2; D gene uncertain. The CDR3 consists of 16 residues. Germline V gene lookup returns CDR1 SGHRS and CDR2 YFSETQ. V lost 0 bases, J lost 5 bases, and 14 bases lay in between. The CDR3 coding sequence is TGCGCCAGCAGCTTGGGCAGTTTCACGGAAACCGGGGAGCTGTTTTTT. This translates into CASSLGSFTETGELFF.

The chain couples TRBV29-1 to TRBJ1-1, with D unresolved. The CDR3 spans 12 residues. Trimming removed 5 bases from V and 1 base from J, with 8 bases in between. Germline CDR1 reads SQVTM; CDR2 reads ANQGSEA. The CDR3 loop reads CSVHQTNTEAFF. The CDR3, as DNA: TGCAGCGTTCATCAGACGAACACTGAAGCTTTCTTT.

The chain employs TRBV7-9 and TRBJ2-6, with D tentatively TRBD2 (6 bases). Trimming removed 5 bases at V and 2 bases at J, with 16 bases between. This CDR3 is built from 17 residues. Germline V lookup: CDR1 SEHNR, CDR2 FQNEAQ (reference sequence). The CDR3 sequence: CASSPNSWGAGANVLTF. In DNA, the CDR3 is TGTGCCAGCAGCCCGAACTCGTGGGGGGCTGGGGCCAACGTCCTGACTTTC.

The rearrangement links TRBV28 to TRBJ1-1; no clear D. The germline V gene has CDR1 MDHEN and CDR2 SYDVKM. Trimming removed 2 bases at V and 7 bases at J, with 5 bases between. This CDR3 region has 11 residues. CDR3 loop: CASSLMYEAFF. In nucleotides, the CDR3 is TGTGCCAGCAGTTTAATGTATGAAGCTTTCTTT.

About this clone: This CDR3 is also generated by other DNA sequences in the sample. The CDR3 spells CAWSVRREETQYF. Here the CDR3 DNA reads TGTGCCTGGAGTGTACGGAGAGAAGAGACCCAGTACTTC. J is TRBJ2-5 and V is TRBV30; D gene unclear. The CDR3 covers 13 residues. With 0 bases removed from V and 3 bases from J, the gap between germline ends came to 8 bases. From germline, CDR1 is GTSNPN and CDR2 SVGIG (reference sequence). Supplemented by reference TRBV30 and TRBJ2-5, the full variable domain reads SQTIHQWPATLVQPVGSPLSLECTVEGTSNPNLYWYRQAAGRGLQLLFYSVGIGQISSEVPQNLSASRPQDRQFILSSKKLLLSDSGFYLCAWSVRREETQYFGPGTRLLVL.

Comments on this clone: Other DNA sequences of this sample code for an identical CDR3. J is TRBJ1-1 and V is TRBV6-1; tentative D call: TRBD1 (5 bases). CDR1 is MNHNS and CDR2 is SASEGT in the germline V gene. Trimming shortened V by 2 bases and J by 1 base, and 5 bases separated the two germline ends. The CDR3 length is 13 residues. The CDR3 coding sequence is TGTGCCAGCAGTGAACAGGGGAACACTGAAGCTTTCTTT. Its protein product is CASSEQGNTEAFF.

Here the CDR3 DNA reads TGTGCCACCAGATCAGCTGGTCAGCCCCAGCATTTT. It encodes CATRSAGQPQHF. The V gene is TRBV28, the J gene TRBJ1-5; D is ambiguous. This CDR3 contains 12 residues. V was clipped by 10 bases and J by 6 bases, with 13 bases between them. Per germline, CDR1 MDHEN and CDR2 SYDVKM.

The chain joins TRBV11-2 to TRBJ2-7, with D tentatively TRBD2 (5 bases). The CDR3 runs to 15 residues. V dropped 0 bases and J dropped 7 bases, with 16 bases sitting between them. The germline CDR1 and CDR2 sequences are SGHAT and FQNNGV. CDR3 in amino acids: CASSLDAGRSEEQYF. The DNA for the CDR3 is TGTGCCAGCAGCTTAGATGCGGGCCGATCAGAAGAGCAGTACTTC. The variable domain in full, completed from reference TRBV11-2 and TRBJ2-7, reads EAGVAQSPRYKIIEKRQSVAFWCNPISGHATLYWYQQILGQGPKLLIQFQNNGVVDDSQLPKDRFSAERLKGVDSTLKIQPAKLEDSAVYLCASSLDAGRSEEQYFGPGTRLTVT.

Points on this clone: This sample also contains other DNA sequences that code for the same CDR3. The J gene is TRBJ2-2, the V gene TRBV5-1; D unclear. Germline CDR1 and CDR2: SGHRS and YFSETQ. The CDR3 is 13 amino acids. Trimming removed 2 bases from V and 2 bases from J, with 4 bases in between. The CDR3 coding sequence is TGCGCCAGCAGCTTAAAAAACACCGGGGAGCTGTTTTTT. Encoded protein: CASSLKNTGELFF. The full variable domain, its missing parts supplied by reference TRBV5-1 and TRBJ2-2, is KAGVTQTPRYLIKTRGQQVTLSCSPISGHRSVSWYQQTPGQGLQFLFEYFSETQRNKGNFPGRFSGRQFSNSRSEMNVSTLELGDSALYLCASSLKNTGELFFGEGSRLTVL.

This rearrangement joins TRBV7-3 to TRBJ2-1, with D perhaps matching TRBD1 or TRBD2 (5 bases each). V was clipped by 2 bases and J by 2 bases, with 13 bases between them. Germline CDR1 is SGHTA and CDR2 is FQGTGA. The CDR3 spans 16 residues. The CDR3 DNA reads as TGTGCCAGCAGCTTATCGGGGCAGGGAACCTACAATGAGCAGTTCTTC. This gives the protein CASSLSGQGTYNEQFF.